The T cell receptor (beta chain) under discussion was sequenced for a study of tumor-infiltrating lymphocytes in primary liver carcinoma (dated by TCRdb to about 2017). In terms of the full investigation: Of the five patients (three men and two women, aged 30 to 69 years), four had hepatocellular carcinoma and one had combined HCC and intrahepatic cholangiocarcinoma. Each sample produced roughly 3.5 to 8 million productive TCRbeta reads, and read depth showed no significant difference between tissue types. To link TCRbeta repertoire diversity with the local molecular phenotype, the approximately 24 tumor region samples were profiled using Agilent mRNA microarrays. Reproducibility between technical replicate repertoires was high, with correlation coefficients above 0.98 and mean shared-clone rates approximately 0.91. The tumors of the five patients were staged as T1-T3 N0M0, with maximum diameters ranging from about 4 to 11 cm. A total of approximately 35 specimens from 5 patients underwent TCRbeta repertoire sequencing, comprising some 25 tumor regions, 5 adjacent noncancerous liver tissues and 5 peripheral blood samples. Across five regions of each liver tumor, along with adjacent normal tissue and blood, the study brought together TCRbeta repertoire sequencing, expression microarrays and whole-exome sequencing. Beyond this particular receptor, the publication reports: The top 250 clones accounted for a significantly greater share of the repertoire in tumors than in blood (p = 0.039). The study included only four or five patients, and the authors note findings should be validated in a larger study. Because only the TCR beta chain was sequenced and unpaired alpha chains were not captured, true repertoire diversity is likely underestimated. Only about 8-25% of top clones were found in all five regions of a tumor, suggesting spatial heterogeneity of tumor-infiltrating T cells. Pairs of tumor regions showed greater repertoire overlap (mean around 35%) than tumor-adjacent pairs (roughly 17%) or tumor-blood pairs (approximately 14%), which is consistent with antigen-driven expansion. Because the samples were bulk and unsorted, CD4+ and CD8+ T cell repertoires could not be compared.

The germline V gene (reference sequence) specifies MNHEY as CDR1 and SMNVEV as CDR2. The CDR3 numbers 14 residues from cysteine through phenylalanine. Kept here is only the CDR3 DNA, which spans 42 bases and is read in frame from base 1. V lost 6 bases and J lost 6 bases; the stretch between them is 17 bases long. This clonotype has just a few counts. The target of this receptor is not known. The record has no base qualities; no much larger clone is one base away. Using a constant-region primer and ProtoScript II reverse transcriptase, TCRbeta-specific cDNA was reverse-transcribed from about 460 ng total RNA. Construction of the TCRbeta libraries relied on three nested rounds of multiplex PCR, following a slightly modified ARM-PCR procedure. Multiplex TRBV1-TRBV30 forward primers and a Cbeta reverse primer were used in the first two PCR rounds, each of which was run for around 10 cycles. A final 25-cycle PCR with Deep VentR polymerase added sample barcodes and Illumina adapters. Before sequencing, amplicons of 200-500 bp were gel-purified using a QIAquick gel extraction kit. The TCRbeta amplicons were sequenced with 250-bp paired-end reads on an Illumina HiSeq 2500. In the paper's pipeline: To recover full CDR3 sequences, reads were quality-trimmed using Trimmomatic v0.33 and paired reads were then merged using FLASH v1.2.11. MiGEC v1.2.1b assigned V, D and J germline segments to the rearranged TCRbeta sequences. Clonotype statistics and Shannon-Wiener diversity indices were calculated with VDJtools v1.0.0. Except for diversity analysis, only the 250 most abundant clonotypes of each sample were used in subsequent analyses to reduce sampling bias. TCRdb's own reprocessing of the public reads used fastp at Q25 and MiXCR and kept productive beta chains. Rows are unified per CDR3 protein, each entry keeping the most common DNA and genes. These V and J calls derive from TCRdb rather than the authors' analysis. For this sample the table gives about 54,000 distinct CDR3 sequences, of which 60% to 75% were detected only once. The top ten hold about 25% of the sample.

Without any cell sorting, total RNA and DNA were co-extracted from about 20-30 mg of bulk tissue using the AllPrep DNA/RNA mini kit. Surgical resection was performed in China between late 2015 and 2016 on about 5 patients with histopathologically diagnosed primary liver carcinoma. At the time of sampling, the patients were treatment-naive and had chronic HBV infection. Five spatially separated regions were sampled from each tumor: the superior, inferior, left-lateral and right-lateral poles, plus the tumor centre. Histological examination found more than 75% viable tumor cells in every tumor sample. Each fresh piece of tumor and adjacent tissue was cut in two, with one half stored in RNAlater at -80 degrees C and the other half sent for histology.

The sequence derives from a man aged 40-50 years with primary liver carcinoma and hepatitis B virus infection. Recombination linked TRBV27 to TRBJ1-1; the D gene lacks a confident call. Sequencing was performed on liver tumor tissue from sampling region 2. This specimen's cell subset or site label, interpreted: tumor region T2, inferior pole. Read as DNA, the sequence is TGTGCCAGCAGCACCAACGGGGTATCATCTGAAGCTTTCTTT. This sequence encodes CASSTNGVSSEAFF.